The present T cell receptor beta chain was sequenced within a study of T-cell reconstitution after alpha-beta-depleted transplantation in children. Unique molecular identifiers were incorporated during preparation of the TCRbeta library. TCRdb reprocessed the PCR reads via MiXCR and lists one record per CDR3 protein. The profile shows approximately 300,000 distinct CDR3 sequences, roughly 8.2% of them singletons. CDR3 length: 13 residues. The ends were cut back, 8 bases at V and 2 bases at J, with 13 bases in the middle. Germline CDR1 reads MDHEN; CDR2 reads SYDVKM. Notes on the study in general: Hyperexpanded clones declined; after one year, newly produced T cells mostly supplied diversity. Some patients owed their high day-60 TCRbeta diversity to surviving recipient T cells and thymic progenitors. Alpha-beta T cells present about two months after transplant were reported to originate from several hundred expanded graft clones.

The sample holds many counts of this clonotype. Its antigen remains unidentified. This specimen consisted of peripheral blood, obtained 360 days after TCRalphabeta/CD19-depleted stem cell transplant. V gene TRBV28 combines with J gene TRBJ2-7, with D possibly matching TRBD2 (5 bases). The sequence was collected from a female patient aged 2-9 years who had a stem cell transplant for Fanconi anemia, so the T cells may come from the graft donor. DNA of the CDR3: TGTGCCAGCCAAAGGGAGTTTACCTACGAGCAGTACGTC. Its protein is CASQREFTYEQYV.